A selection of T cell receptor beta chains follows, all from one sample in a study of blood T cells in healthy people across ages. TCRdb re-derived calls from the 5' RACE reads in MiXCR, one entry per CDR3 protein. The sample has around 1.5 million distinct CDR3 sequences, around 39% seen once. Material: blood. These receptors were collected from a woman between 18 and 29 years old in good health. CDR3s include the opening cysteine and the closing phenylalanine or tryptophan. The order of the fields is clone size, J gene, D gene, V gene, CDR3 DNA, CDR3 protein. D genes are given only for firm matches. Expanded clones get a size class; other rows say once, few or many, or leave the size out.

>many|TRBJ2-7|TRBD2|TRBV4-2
TGTGCCAGCAGCCAAGAGGGAGCGGGGCCATCCTACGAGCAGTACTTC
CASSQEGAGPSYEQYF
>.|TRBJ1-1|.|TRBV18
TGTGCCAGCTCACCACAGGAAGTGGGGACTGAAGCTTTCTTT
CASSPQEVGTEAFF
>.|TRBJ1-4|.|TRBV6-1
TGTGCCAGCAGTGAAGCGCAGGATGAAAAACTGTTTTTT
CASSEAQDEKLFF
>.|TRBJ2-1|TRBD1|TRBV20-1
TGCAGTGCCCCCCCAGGAGGGACAGGAAGTGAGCAGTTCTTC
CSAPPGGTGSEQFF
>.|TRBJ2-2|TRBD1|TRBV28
TGTGCCAGCAGTCCCCCCGGGACAGGGGCGGTGGCCGGGGAGCTGTTTTTT
CASSPPGTGAVAGELFF
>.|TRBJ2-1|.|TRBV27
TGTGCCACCGCGACGCGCTCCTACAATGAGCAGTTCTTC
CATATRSYNEQFF
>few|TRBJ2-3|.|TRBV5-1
TGCGCCAGCAATCCTAGAGACAGCACAGATACGCAGTATTTT
CASNPRDSTDTQYF
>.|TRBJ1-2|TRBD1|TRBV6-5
TGTGCCACCAGCGGAACGGGACAGGGGGAGGTTGGCTACACCTTC
CATSGTGQGEVGYTF
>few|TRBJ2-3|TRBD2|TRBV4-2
TGTGCCAGCAGCCAAGAGGGGACTAGCGGGGGCACAGATACGCAGTATTTT
CASSQEGTSGGTDTQYF
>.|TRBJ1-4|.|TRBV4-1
TGCGCCAGCAGCCAACCCAGGGCCGCAAGGGCCAACCATAATGAAAAACTGTTTTTT
CASSQPRAARANHNEKLFF
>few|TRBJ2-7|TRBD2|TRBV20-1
TGCAGTGCTCCGCGAGCAAAAAGCGGGAGCTCCTACGAGCAGTACTTC
CSAPRAKSGSSYEQYF
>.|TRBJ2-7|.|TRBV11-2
TGTGCCAGCAGCGCAGGGGGGTCCGAGCAGTACTTC
CASSAGGSEQYF
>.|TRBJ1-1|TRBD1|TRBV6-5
TGTGCCAGCAAGCCCCCAGGGGGGCGGGAAGCTTTCTTT
CASKPPGGREAFF
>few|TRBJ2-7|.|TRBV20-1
TGCAGTGCTACGGAACAGCGAACCCTCGGGCAGTACTTC
CSATEQRTLGQYF
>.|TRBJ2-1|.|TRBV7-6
TGTGCCAGCAGCCGCGACGGAGCGAGCTCCTACAATGAGCAGTTCTTC
CASSRDGASSYNEQFF
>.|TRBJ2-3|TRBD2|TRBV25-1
TGTGCCAGCAGTGAGTCACTAGCGGGGGCCTGGATGAATACGCAGTATTTT
CASSESLAGAWMNTQYF
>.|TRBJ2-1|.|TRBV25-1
TGTGCCAGCAGTGACGTAGCGCACAATGAGCAGTTCTTC
CASSDVAHNEQFF
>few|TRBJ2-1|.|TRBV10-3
TGTGCCATCAGAGGCGGGGCCAATGAGCAGTTCTTC
CAIRGGANEQFF
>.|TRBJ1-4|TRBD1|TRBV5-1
TGCGCCAGCAGCTTTACAGGGGGCGATTCTAATGAAAAACTGTTTTTT
CASSFTGGDSNEKLFF
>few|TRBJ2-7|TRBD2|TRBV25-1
TGTGCCAGCAGTGAATATTTCGGGACTAGCGGGAGTATCGCCTACGAGCAGTACTTC
CASSEYFGTSGSIAYEQYF
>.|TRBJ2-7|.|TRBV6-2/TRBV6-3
TGTGCCAGCGGTTCGTCCGGGGTCTACGAGCAGTACTTC
CASGSSGVYEQYF
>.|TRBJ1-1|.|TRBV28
TGTGCCAGCAGGACTGGGATGACGGGCACTGAAGCTTTCTTT
CASRTGMTGTEAFF
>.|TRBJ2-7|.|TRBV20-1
TGCGGTGCCAGGTCGACCGAAAGCTCCTACGAGCAGTACTTC
CGARSTESSYEQYF
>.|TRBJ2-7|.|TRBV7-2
TGTGCCAGCAGTTTAGGGGGGGCGAGGGGCTACGAGCAGTACTTC
CASSLGGARGYEQYF
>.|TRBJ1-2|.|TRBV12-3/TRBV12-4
TGTGCCAGCAGTACAGGGTTGGCTGGCTACACCTTC
CASSTGLAGYTF
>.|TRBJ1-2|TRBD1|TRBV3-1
TGTGCCAGCAGCCCCCGGGACAGGGGCGCTGGCTACACCTTC
CASSPRDRGAGYTF
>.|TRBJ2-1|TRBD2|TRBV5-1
TGCGCCAGCAGCTTGGTTTTAGCGGGGGGGCCGGCCAATGAGCAGTTCTTC
CASSLVLAGGPANEQFF
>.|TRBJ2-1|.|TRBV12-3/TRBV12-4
TGTGCCAGCAGTCGACAGTATTACAATGAGCAGTTCTTC
CASSRQYYNEQFF
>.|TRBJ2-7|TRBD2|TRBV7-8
TGTGCCAGCAGCTTAGATTGGAGTAGCGGGGGGATCTCCTACGAGCAGTACTTC
CASSLDWSSGGISYEQYF
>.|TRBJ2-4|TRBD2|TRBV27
TGTGCCAGCAATTCCGGAGGCGGGAGGACCAAAAACATTCAGTACTTC
CASNSGGGRTKNIQYF
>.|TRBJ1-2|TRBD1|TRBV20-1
TGCAGTGCTAGAGCCGATACAGGGGGCGTAGGCTATGGCTACACCTTC
CSARADTGGVGYGYTF
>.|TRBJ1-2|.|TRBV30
TGTGCCTGGAGATCGGGGGGCTACACCTTC
CAWRSGGYTF
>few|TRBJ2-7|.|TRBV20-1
TGCAGTGCTAGTAAAGCAGGGACTTCCTACGAGCAGTACTTC
CSASKAGTSYEQYF
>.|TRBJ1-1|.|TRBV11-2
TGTGCCAGCAGCTTAGCCCTTGCTACTGAAGCTTTCTTT
CASSLALATEAFF
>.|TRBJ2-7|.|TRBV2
TGTGCCAGCTGGGGGCCTTACGGGAACTCCTACGAGCAGTACTTC
CASWGPYGNSYEQYF
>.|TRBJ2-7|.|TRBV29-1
TGCAGCGTTGACCCGGGTTCCAATGAGCAGTACTTC
CSVDPGSNEQYF
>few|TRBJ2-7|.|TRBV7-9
TGTGCCACCTCACGGGGTTGGGACTCCTACGAGCAGTACTTC
CATSRGWDSYEQYF
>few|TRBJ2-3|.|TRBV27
TGTGCCAGCAGTTTGGGTGGGAGGCCCATTAGCACAGATACGCAGTATTTT
CASSLGGRPISTDTQYF
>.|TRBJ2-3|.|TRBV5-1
TGCGCCAGCAGCCCGAATCGGGTCACAGATACGCAGTATTTT
CASSPNRVTDTQYF
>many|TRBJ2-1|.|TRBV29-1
TGCAGCGTTGAAAGGGCCAGTCGGTTCTTC
CSVERASRFF
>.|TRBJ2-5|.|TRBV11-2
TGTGCCAGCAGCGCTTTTTCCCGACAGTTCCAAGAGACCCAGTACTTC
CASSAFSRQFQETQYF
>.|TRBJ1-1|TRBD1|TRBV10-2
TGCGCCAGCAGTGGCGACAGGGCTCCTGAAGCTTTCTTT
CASSGDRAPEAFF